A selection of T cell receptor beta chains follows, all from one sample in a study of T cells in Graves' hyperthyroidism and ophthalmopathy. MiXCR was run by TCRdb on the multiplex PCR reads, yielding one entry per CDR3 protein. The data contain approximately 720,000 distinct CDR3 sequences, around 20% of them singletons. Sequencing was carried out using blood. Every receptor here comes from a woman aged 50 to 60 with Graves' hyperthyroidism that later progressed to Graves' ophthalmopathy. The CDR3 runs from the conserved cysteine through the conserved F or W. D genes are given only for firm matches. Only some rows state a clone size, as once, few, many or a class for expanded clones.

>TRBJ2-2|NA|18|TRBV27|NA
TGTGCCAGCAGTTTATCGTTACCCTCCCACCTCAACACCGGGGAGCTGTTTTTT
CASSLSLPSHLNTGELFF
>TRBJ1-2|many|16|TRBV3-1|NA
TGTGCCAGCAGCCAAGATATCAAGTTCCCAAACTATGGCTACACCTTC
CASSQDIKFPNYGYTF
>TRBJ1-2|many|15|TRBV7-9|NA
TGTGCCAGCAGCGGGGGCGGGGGCCCGAACTATGGCTACACCTTC
CASSGGGGPNYGYTF
>TRBJ2-1|NA|16|TRBV5-1|TRBD1
TGCGCCAGCAGCGCCATCGGACAGGGGGGCTACAATGAGCAGTTCTTC
CASSAIGQGGYNEQFF
>TRBJ1-1|NA|15|TRBV5-1|TRBD1
TGCGCCAGCAGCTCCCGGACAGGGGGCCTCACTGAAGCTTTCTTT
CASSSRTGGLTEAFF
>TRBJ1-5|many|15|TRBV2|TRBD1
TGTGCCAGCAGGACAGGGGGATCGAGCAATCAGCCCCAGCATTTT
CASRTGGSSNQPQHF
>TRBJ1-1|NA|14|TRBV14|NA
TGTGCCAGCAGCCAAGATCTGTCAGGTACTGAAGCTTTCTTT
CASSQDLSGTEAFF
>TRBJ1-3|many|14|TRBV3-1|NA
TGTGCCAGCAGCCGCCGGCGAACCGGAAACACCATATATTTT
CASSRRRTGNTIYF
>TRBJ1-1|few|14|TRBV6-1|NA
TGTGCCAGCAAAGGGGGACACCAGAACACTGAAGCTTTCTTT
CASKGGHQNTEAFF
>TRBJ2-6|NA|17|TRBV9|NA
TGTGCCAGCAGCGATTTTATTAGGGAGAATGGGGCCAACGTCCTGACTTTC
CASSDFIRENGANVLTF
>TRBJ2-2|NA|16|TRBV5-1|NA
TGCGCCAGCAGCCACTTACGGGGCTCCGGAACCGGGGAGCTGTTTTTT
CASSHLRGSGTGELFF
>TRBJ1-2|NA|14|TRBV15|NA
TGTGCCACCAGCAGACGGCAGGGGCGCTATGGCTACACCTTC
CATSRRQGRYGYTF
>TRBJ2-7|many|15|TRBV5-1|NA
TGCGCCAGCAGCCTGAGATCCGGGGCTTCCTACGAGCAGTACTTC
CASSLRSGASYEQYF
>TRBJ1-6|once|17|TRBV5-5|TRBD1
TGTGCCAGCAGTCACATACCGGGACAGGGGGCCGGTTCACCCCTCCACTTT
CASSHIPGQGAGSPLHF
>TRBJ2-3|few|14|TRBV4-2|NA
TGTGCCAGCAGTCTGAATACTGAGAGGGATGCGCAGTATTTT
CASSLNTERDAQYF
>TRBJ1-2|NA|16|TRBV7-9|NA
TGTGCCAGCAGCTTAAATAGTGCAGAAGGGTTGCATGGCTACACCTTC
CASSLNSAEGLHGYTF
>TRBJ1-6|NA|14|TRBV9|NA
TGTGCCAGCAGCGTAGAACAGCGAAATTCACCCCTCCACTTT
CASSVEQRNSPLHF
>TRBJ2-1|many|11|TRBV20-1|NA
TGCAGTGCTAGTAGGCCTAATGAGCAGTTCTTC
CSASRPNEQFF
>TRBJ2-7|many|15|TRBV20-1|NA
TGCAGTGCTCACCACCCCCTGGGGGCGAGCGACGAGCAGTACTTC
CSAHHPLGASDEQYF
>TRBJ2-3|NA|14|TRBV19|TRBD1
TGTGCCATCGGGGACAGGGGTCGGACAGATACGCAGTATTTT
CAIGDRGRTDTQYF
>TRBJ1-1|NA|13|TRBV15|NA
TGTGCCACCAATCCCGGGCCCAACACTGAAGCTTTCTTT
CATNPGPNTEAFF
>TRBJ1-3|many|15|TRBV3-1|NA
TGTGCCAGCAGCCAAGAATGGGGGCTTGGAAACACCATATATTTT
CASSQEWGLGNTIYF
>TRBJ1-1|NA|15|TRBV10-3|NA
TGTGCCATCAGTGAGTCTGGGGACCCGAACACTGAAGCTTTCTTT
CAISESGDPNTEAFF
>TRBJ2-5|many|14|TRBV7-2|NA
TGTGCCAGCAGCTTAGTGGTGAACTCGGAGACCCAGTACTTC
CASSLVVNSETQYF
>TRBJ1-5|NA|15|TRBV28|NA
TGTGCCAGCAGTTTACACCCTGCTGCCCATCAGCCCCAGCATTTT
CASSLHPAAHQPQHF
>TRBJ1-5|few|16|TRBV6-8|TRBD1
TGTGCCAGCAGTTATCATCAGGGGGCACAGAATCAGCCCCAGCATTTT
CASSYHQGAQNQPQHF
>TRBJ1-2|NA|17|TRBV6-1|TRBD1
TGTGCCAGCAGTCTCCGACAGGGGCTGATTCACGGCTATGGCTACACCTTC
CASSLRQGLIHGYGYTF
>TRBJ1-4|few|14|TRBV24-1|NA
TGTGCCACCTTCCAGGACCCAGCTAATGAAAAACTGTTTTTT
CATFQDPANEKLFF